These 2 T cell receptor beta chains were all obtained from the same sample, sequenced in a study of T cell responses to AZD1222 COVID-19 vaccine. The protocol was immunoSEQ multiplex PCR, while the TCRdb copy is restricted to in-frame clones and leaves out a portion. The data show about 120,000 clones, roughly 84% seen once. The sequencing here drew on peripheral blood, taken on day 0 of AZD1222 vaccination. The receptors stem from an adult in good health.

The rearrangement joins TRBV7-9 to TRBJ2-7; D is ambiguous. The CDR3 covers 13 residues. Trimming removed 10 bases at V and 5 bases at J, with 18 bases between. In germline, CDR1 is SEHNR, CDR2 FQNEAQ (reference sequence). CDR3 in amino acids: CATSKGSSDEQYF. DNA of the CDR3: TGTGCCACTTCGAAGGGCAGTTCGGACGAGCAGTACTTC.

The chain has TRBV4-2 and TRBJ2-3; no definite D call. This CDR3 region has 13 residues. The germline gives CDR1 LGHNA, CDR2 YNFKEQ. V was pared by 0 bases and J by 3 bases, with 4 bases between. DNA for the CDR3: TGTGCCAGCAGCCAAGAATGGACAGATACGCAGTATTTT. It translates to CASSQEWTDTQYF.